The clone carrying this TCR beta chain came up a few times. Its antigen is not identified. Trimming took 4 bases from V and 7 from J, leaving 11 bases between them. Germline lookup yields CDR1 SGDLS and CDR2 YYNGEE. The CDR3 has 12 amino acids. These data originate in a study of T cell repertoires and HLA-DP antigens. Across the whole study: Alloreactive CD4+ T cells targeted HLA-DP on transduced HeLa. Versus self, one alloantigen differed at one groove amino acid, the other at about 9. The study's findings and limits: A non-physiological HeLa system presented antigen to total CD4+ responders.

Libraries were prepared by immunoSEQ multiplex PCR; TCRdb keeps only in-frame clonotypes and omits some of them. The table includes around 100,000 clones, 80% to 95% detected once. The receptor was isolated from a woman younger than 30 in good health and CMV-seronegative. The chain recombines TRBV9 with TRBJ1-1; D not resolved. Material for sequencing was CD4+ T cells from PBMCs. The CDR3 sequence is CASSPAKLEAFF. In DNA form, the CDR3 reads TGTGCCAGCAGCCCCGCGAAGCTTGAAGCTTTCTTT.